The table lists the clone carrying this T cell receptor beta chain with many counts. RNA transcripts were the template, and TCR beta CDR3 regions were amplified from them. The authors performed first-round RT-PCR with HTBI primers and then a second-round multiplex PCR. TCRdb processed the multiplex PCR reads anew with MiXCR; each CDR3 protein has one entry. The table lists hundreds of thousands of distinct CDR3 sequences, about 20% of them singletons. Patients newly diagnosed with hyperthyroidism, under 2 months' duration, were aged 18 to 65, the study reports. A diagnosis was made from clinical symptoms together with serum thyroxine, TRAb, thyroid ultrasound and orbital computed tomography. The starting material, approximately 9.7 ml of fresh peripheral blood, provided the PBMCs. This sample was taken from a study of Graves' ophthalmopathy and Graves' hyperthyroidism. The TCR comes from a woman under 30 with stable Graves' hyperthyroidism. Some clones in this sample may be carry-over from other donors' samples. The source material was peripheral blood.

DNA for the CDR3: TGTGCCAGCAGTTTAAGGCAGCCGAACACCGGGGAGCTGTTTTTT. Its protein product is CASSLRQPNTGELFF. This sequence joins TRBV12-3 or TRBV12-4 and TRBJ2-2; D call uncertain. CDR3 length: 15 amino acids. Trimming stripped 2 bases from V and 0 bases from J, with 7 bases between.